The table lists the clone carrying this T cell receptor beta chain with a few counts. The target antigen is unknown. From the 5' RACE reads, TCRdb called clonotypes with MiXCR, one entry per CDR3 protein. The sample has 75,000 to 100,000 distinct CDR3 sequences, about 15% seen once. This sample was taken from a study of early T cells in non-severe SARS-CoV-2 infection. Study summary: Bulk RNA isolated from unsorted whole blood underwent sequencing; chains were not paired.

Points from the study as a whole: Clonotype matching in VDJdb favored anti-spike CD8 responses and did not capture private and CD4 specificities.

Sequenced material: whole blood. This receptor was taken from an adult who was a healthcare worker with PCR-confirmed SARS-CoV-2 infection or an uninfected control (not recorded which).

The CDR3 nucleotides read TGTGCCAGCAGCTTAGCAATCGCGGGGGCTACATCCAAAAACATTCAGTACTTC. Amino acid sequence: CASSLAIAGATSKNIQYF. The rearrangement uses TRBV11-2 and TRBJ2-4; perhaps TRBD2 as D (7 bases). V lost 1 base to trimming and J lost 2 bases, with 18 bases between them. The germline V gene has CDR1 SGHAT and CDR2 FQNNGV. The CDR3 contains 18 residues.